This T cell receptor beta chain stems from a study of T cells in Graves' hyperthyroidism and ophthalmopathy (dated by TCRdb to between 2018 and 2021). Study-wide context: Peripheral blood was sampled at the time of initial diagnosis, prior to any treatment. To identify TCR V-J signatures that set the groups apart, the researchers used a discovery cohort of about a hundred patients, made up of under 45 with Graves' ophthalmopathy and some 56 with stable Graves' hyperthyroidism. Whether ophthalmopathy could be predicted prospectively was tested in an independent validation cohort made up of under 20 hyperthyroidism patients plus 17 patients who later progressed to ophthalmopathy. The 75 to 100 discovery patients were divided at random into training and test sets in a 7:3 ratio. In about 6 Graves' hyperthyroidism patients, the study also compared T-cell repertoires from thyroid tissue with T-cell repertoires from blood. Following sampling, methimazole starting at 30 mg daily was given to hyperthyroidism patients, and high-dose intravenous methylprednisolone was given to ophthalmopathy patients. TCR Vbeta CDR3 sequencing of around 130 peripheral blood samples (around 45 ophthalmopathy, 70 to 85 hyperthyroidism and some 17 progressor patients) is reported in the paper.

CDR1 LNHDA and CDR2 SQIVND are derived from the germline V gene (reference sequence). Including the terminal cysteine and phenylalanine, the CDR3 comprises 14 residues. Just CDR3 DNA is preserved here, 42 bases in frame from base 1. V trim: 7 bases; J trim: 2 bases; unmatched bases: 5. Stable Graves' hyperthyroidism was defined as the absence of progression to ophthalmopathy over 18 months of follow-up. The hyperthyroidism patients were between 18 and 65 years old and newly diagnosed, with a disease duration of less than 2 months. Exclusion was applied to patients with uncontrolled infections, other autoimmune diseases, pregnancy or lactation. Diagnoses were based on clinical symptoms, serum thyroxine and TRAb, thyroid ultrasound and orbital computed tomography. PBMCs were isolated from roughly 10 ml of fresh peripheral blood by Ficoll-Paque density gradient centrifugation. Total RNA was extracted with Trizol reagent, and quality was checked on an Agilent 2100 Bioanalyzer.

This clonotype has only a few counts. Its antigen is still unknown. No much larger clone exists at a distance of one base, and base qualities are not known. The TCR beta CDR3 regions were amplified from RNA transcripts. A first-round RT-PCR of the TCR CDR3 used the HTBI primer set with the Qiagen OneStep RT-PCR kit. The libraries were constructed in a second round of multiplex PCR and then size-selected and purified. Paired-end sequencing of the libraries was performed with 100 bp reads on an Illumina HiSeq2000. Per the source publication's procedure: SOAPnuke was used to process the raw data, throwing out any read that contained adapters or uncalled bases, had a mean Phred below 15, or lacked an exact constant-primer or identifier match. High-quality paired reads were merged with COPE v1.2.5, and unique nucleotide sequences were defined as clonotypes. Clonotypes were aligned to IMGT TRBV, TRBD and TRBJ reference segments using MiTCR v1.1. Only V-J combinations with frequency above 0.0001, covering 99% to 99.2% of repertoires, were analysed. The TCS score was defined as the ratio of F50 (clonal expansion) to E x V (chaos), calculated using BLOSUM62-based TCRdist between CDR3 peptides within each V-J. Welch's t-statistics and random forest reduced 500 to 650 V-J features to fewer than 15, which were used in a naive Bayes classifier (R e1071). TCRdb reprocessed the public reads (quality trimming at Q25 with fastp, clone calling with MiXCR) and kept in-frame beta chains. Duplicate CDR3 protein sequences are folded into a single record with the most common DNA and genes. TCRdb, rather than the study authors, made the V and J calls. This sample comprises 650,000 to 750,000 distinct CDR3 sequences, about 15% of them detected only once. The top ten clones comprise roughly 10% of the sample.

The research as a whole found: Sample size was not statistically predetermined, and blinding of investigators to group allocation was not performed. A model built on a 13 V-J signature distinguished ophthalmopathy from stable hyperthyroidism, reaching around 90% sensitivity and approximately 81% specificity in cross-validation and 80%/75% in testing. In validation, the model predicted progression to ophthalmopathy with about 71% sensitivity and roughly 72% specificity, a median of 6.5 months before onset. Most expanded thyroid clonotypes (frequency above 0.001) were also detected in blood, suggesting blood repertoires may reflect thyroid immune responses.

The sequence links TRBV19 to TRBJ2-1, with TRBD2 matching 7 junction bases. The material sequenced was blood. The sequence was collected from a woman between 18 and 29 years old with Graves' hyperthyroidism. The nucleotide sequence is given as TGTGCCAGTAACTCGGCGGGGGCCTACAATGAGCAGTTCTTC. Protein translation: CASNSAGAYNEQFF. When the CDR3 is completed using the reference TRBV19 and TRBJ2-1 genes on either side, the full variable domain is DGGITQSPKYLFRKEGQNVTLSCEQNLNHDAMYWYRQDPGQGLRLIYYSQIVNDFQKGDIAEGYSVSREKKESFPLTVTSAQKNPTAFYLCASNSAGAYNEQFFGPGTRLTVL.